Included here is one TCR beta chain sequence, with context. This entry belongs to a study of blood T cell repertoires in COVID-19. For the study at large: Collection of acute and convalescent COVID-19 samples took place in the United States, Italy and Spain. PBMCs, B-cell-depleted T cells, or T cells provided the cDNA or gDNA that made up the material.

In the study's own analysis: Estimation of nucleated cell counts relied on the amplification of reference gene primers. Sequenced by immunoSEQ multiplex PCR; TCRdb stores in-frame clones only, minus some. From that table come the V and J calls and clone size; the DNA was used to work out D and trimming. Of some 520,000 clones in the sample, roughly 89% were seen once. Seattle-derived patients entered the study during active infection and were followed longitudinally. V shed 0 bases and J shed 9 bases, with 19 bases lying between them. CDR1 is SGHRS and CDR2 is YFSETQ in the germline V gene. The CDR3 extends over 16 amino acids.

The rearrangement joins TRBV5-1 to TRBJ2-1; possibly TRBD2 for D (5 bases). What was sequenced was peripheral blood. The source of this sequence is a man aged 18 to 30 with COVID-19, enrolled during active disease. The CDR3 DNA is TGCGCCAGCAGCTTGGCCGGTGCTACTAGAAGCAGTGAGCAGTTCTTC. It specifies CASSLAGATRSSEQFF.